These T cell receptor beta chains were read from a single sample in a study of regulatory T cells in long-lasting Graves disease. MiXCR was run by TCRdb on the multiplex PCR reads, yielding one entry per CDR3 protein. The sample lists about 440,000 distinct CDR3 sequences, under 15% occurring once. These same records also appear under a second study, on T cells in Graves' hyperthyroidism and ophthalmopathy.

Sample: peripheral blood mononuclear cells (PBMCs), taken at new diagnosis, from a patient treated with antithyroid drugs. The receptor set was obtained from a woman aged 30 to 39 with Graves disease. Each CDR3 is given with its conserved first and last residue. Fields, in order: D gene, clone size, J gene, V gene, CDR3 DNA, CDR3 protein. The D gene is left open where the match is weak. Clone sizes are given selectively: once, few, many, or a class where the clone is expanded.

TRBD1 many TRBJ2-7 TRBV20-1 TGCAGTGCAAAACAGGGGGTAAGCGAGCAGTACTTC CSAKQGVSEQYF
- many TRBJ1-4 TRBV2 TGTGCCAGCATTTCCAGGACCTCTTCAGAGGAAAAACTGTTTTTT CASISRTSSEEKLFF
- many TRBJ1-2 TRBV2 TGTGCCAGCAGTCGCAGCTATGGCTACACCTTC CASSRSYGYTF
- - TRBJ1-6 TRBV19 TGTGCCAGTAGTATAGGTACTTCACCCCTCCACTTT CASSIGTSPLHF
- few TRBJ1-3 TRBV3-1 TGTGCCAGCAGTTCCCGAGGACGTTCTGGAAACACCATATATTTT CASSSRGRSGNTIYF
TRBD2 - TRBJ2-7 TRBV11-2 TGTGCCAGCAGCTTTATCGGGAGGAGGCCCTACGAGCAGTACTTC CASSFIGRRPYEQYF
- many TRBJ1-2 TRBV18 TGTGCCAGCTCAACGGGGGTAGGCTCTGCTCCCTATGGCTACACCTTC CASSTGVGSAPYGYTF
TRBD2 many TRBJ2-1 TRBV7-3 TGTGCCAGCAGCCTTCAGGGCGGGAGGGCCCACAATGAGCAGTTCTTC CASSLQGGRAHNEQFF
- few TRBJ2-4 TRBV30 TGTGCCTGGAGTGTTGGGGGTGACATTCAGTACTTC CAWSVGGDIQYF
TRBD1 - TRBJ1-1 TRBV5-1 TGCGCCAGCAGCCTGGACAGGAGTGAAGCTTTCTTT CASSLDRSEAFF
- few TRBJ2-3 TRBV6-2/TRBV6-3 TGTGCCAGCAGTAATTCGTTTAGCACAGATACGCAGTATTTT CASSNSFSTDTQYF
- many TRBJ1-5 TRBV5-1 TGCGCCAGCAGCCTCGACCAGGCAGGTCAGCCCCAGCATTTT CASSLDQAGQPQHF
- - TRBJ1-4 TRBV30 TGTGCCTGGAGGACAGGAGCTCATGAAAAACTGTTTTTT CAWRTGAHEKLFF
TRBD2 many TRBJ2-7 TRBV10-2 TGCGCCAGCAGGGGACTAGCGGGAGGAAACGAGCAGTACTTC CASRGLAGGNEQYF
- many TRBJ2-1 TRBV7-9 TGTGCCAGCAGCTCCAGCCTTTGGAGACTTAATGAGCAGTTCTTC CASSSSLWRLNEQFF
- many TRBJ2-5 TRBV5-1 TGCGCCAGCAGCTCAAGGTGGCTCCAAGAGACCCAGTACTTC CASSSRWLQETQYF
- many TRBJ2-7 TRBV3-1 TGTGCCAGCAGCCACGGCGGCTCCTACGAGCAGTACTTC CASSHGGSYEQYF
- - TRBJ2-1 TRBV7-9 TGTGCCAGCCCCCAGCTATACGGGGAGAATGAGCAGTTCTTC CASPQLYGENEQFF
TRBD2 many TRBJ2-1 TRBV6-1 TGTGCCAGCAGACGACTAGCGGGAGGGCCGGAGGAGCAGTTCTTC CASRRLAGGPEEQFF
TRBD1 many TRBJ1-4 TRBV28 TGTGCCAGCAGTCAAGGGGGCGCGACTAATGAAAAACTGTTTTTT CASSQGGATNEKLFF
TRBD2 many TRBJ2-1 TRBV6-2/TRBV6-3 TGTGCCAGCAGCACCGGGACTAGCGGGTCCAATGAGCAGTTCTTC CASSTGTSGSNEQFF
TRBD2 many TRBJ2-5 TRBV13 TGTGCCAGCACCAAAAGGACTAGCGGGACGAAAAGGTACCAAGAGACCCAGTACTTC CASTKRTSGTKRYQETQYF
TRBD1 - TRBJ2-5 TRBV14 TGTGCCAGCAGCGTGAAGAGACAGGGCAATCAAGAGACCCAGTACTTC CASSVKRQGNQETQYF
TRBD2 many TRBJ2-1 TRBV5-1 TGCGCCAGCAGCTTGGTAAGCGGGAGGGAACAGGAGCAGTTCTTC CASSLVSGREQEQFF
- once TRBJ2-6 TRBV5-1 TGCGCCAGCAGAAAACAGGGTGCTGGGGCCAACGTCCTGACTTTC CASRKQGAGANVLTF
- many TRBJ2-3 TRBV3-1 TGTGCCAGCAGCCCCCCTTACCGGGACCCTTCTAGCACAGATACGCAGTATTTT CASSPPYRDPSSTDTQYF
- few TRBJ1-6 TRBV20-1 TGCAGTGCCCGCCCACCGGGGGGCAGGTCACCCCTCCACTTT CSARPPGGRSPLHF
TRBD1 many TRBJ2-7 TRBV5-4 TGTGCCAGCAGCTTGAGGGGGACAGTCTCCTACGAGCAGTACTTC CASSLRGTVSYEQYF
- few TRBJ2-5 TRBV29-1 TGCAGCGTTGGTTCCCAGGGCGAGACCCAGTACTTC CSVGSQGETQYF
- many TRBJ2-7 TRBV7-2 TGTGCCTCCTGGGGAGGCGGGGTTTACGAGCAGTACTTC CASWGGGVYEQYF
- - TRBJ2-1 TRBV7-9 TGTGCCAGCAGCCCGCAGGGGGGTATTAACAATGAGCAGTTCTTC CASSPQGGINNEQFF
- few TRBJ1-2 TRBV11-2 TGTGCCAGCAGCCATTATAGGGGAGGGTCGACCTATGGCTACACCTTC CASSHYRGGSTYGYTF
- many TRBJ2-7 TRBV18 TGTGCCACCCAAATGGACACGTTCTCCTACGAGCAGTACTTC CATQMDTFSYEQYF
TRBD2 many TRBJ2-1 TRBV11-2 TGTGCCAGCAGCTCGGGACTAGCGGGAGGGCCATCCTACAATGAGCAGTTCTTC CASSSGLAGGPSYNEQFF
TRBD2 few TRBJ2-1 TRBV5-1 TGCGCCAGCAGCTCGGGACTAGGCGACGAGCAGTTCTTC CASSSGLGDEQFF
- many TRBJ1-5 TRBV7-9 TGTGCCAGCGGTACAAATCAGCCCCAGCATTTT CASGTNQPQHF
- - TRBJ2-1 TRBV19 TGTGCCAGTAGTATGGGAGCTAGCGCCTCCTACAATGAGCAGTTCTTC CASSMGASASYNEQFF
- - TRBJ2-7 TRBV4-1 TGCGCCAGCAGCCCCGGAATTACCCAGTCCTACGAGCAGTACTTC CASSPGITQSYEQYF
- - TRBJ1-2 TRBV24-1 TGTGCCACCATTACCTATGGCTACACCTTC CATITYGYTF
TRBD2 few TRBJ2-2 TRBV19 TGTGCCAGTAGGAGCGGGAGGGCCACGACCGGGGAGCTGTTTTTT CASRSGRATTGELFF
- many TRBJ2-1 TRBV28 TGTGCCAGCAGCGAAATCGGGGGGCGCAATGAGCAGTTCTTC CASSEIGGRNEQFF
TRBD1 many TRBJ1-2 TRBV20-1 TGCAGTGCTATCCGGACAGGCAACTATGGCTACACCTTC CSAIRTGNYGYTF
TRBD2 - TRBJ2-1 TRBV5-1 TGCGCCAGCAGCTTGGCCGGCGGGAGAGGTAATGAGCAGTTCTTC CASSLAGGRGNEQFF
TRBD1 many TRBJ2-7 TRBV27 TGTGCCAGCAGTTCACTCCCGGGACAGGGACGAGCCTACGAGCAGTACTTC CASSSLPGQGRAYEQYF
- - TRBJ2-7 TRBV3-1 TGTGCCAGCAGCCAAGATGACAGGCCCTCCTACGAGCAGTACTTC CASSQDDRPSYEQYF
- many TRBJ2-3 TRBV20-1 TGCAGTGCTAGTACAGGGAGCACAGATACGCAGTATTTT CSASTGSTDTQYF
TRBD1 many TRBJ2-1 TRBV7-9 TGTGCCAGCACCCGGACAGGGGGCTTGGATGAGCAGTTCTTC CASTRTGGLDEQFF